This TCR beta chain is from a study of identical twins. Each CDR3 protein gets one entry after TCRdb re-called the 5' RACE reads with MiXCR. The repertoire consists of under 800,000 distinct CDR3 sequences, with 21% occurring once and the leading ten covering more than 4%. As regards this clonotype: Its antigen is unidentified.

Study-level findings and limits: Out-of-frame TCR alpha sharing observed in monozygotic twins exceeded model estimates.

Trimming took off 0 bases at V and 3 bases at J, with 5 bases between the two ends. The CDR3 is 12 amino acids. Germline CDR1 reads DFQATT; CDR2 reads SNEGSKA (reference sequence). The data also belong to a second study, concerning T cells expressing NK-cell markers. That source adds: Alpha-beta TCR T cells were the sole sorting target in several experiments, owing to an anti-gamma-delta TCR antibody.

The sequence was collected from a woman between 18 and 29 years old in good health. Sequencing was carried out using PBMCs. The V and J genes are TRBV20-1 and TRBJ1-2; D gene unclear. Here the CDR3 reads CSAREGYYGYTF. CDR3 coding DNA: TGCAGTGCTAGAGAGGGCTACTATGGCTACACCTTC.